These T cell receptor beta chains were read from a single sample in a study of control samples from healthy donors and cancer patients. TCRdb keeps only in-frame clones here, not all; method: immunoSEQ multiplex PCR. In the table there are around 97,000 clones, around 89% of which are singletons. The specimen was PBMCs. These receptors were taken from a man aged 55-75 years with lung cancer. Each CDR3 is given with its conserved first and last residue. D genes are given only for firm matches. Clone size is shown for a subset of rows, as once, few, many or a class of expanded clone.

TRBJ2-3,.,.,TRBV15,TGTGCCACCAGCAGAGCTGGCGGTAACACAGATACGCAGTATTTT,CATSRAGGNTDTQYF
TRBJ2-7,.,.,TRBV5-6,TGTGCCAGCAGCTTGGGAGGGAACTACGAGCAGTACTTC,CASSLGGNYEQYF
TRBJ1-5,.,.,TRBV30,TGTGCCTGGAGTGTATCTCGGACACCGTACAATCAGCCCCAGCATTTT,CAWSVSRTPYNQPQHF
TRBJ1-4,TRBD1,.,TRBV5-1,TGCGCCAGCAGCCCAGTGGACAGGGGATTGGAAAAACTGTTTTTT,CASSPVDRGLEKLFF
TRBJ1-2,.,.,TRBV12-5,TGTGCTAGTGGTCCTTCGGGGGCGCACTATGGCTACACCTTC,CASGPSGAHYGYTF
TRBJ2-4,TRBD1,once,TRBV6-5,TGTGCCAGCAGTTTGGGACAGGGGGCGATAAACATTCAGTACTTC,CASSLGQGAINIQYF
TRBJ2-2,.,.,TRBV9,TGTGCCAGCAGCTCCGACCCATGGACAGAGGACACCGGGGAGCTGTTTTTT,CASSSDPWTEDTGELFF
TRBJ2-3,TRBD2,.,TRBV5-6,TGTGCCAGCAGCTGGACTAGCGGGGGCGTCCCGGGCGCGCAGTATTTT,CASSWTSGGVPGAQYF
TRBJ1-1,.,.,TRBV30,TGTGCCTGGAGTGTAATCGGGCCCTCAGCTTTCTTT,CAWSVIGPSAFF
TRBJ1-1,.,.,TRBV12-3/TRBV12-4,TGTGCCAGCAGCTGGGGGCGGAACACTGAAGCTTTCTTT,CASSWGRNTEAFF
TRBJ1-1,.,.,TRBV7-9,TGTGCCAGCAGCTTCGTCGACAGCCTGAACACTGAAGCTTTCTTT,CASSFVDSLNTEAFF
TRBJ2-5,.,once,TRBV12-5,TGTGCTAGTGGTCGACAAAAAGACGGGGGCGGCCAAGAGACCCAGTACTTC,CASGRQKDGGGQETQYF
TRBJ1-2,.,.,TRBV9,TGTGCCAGCAGCGTCGGTCCGGCAGTTAACTATGGCTACACCTTC,CASSVGPAVNYGYTF
TRBJ1-4,.,.,TRBV5-4,TGTGCCAGCAGCTCCCTAGGTGCAGGGCCCAATGAAAAACTGTTTTTT,CASSSLGAGPNEKLFF
TRBJ1-1,.,.,TRBV6-2/TRBV6-3,TGTGCCAGCAGTTACTGGACCACTGAAGCTTTCTTT,CASSYWTTEAFF
TRBJ1-3,.,.,TRBV18,TGTGCCAGCTCACGTCCTGGATGGTTAGGGGCTGGTGGAAACACCATATATTTT,CASSRPGWLGAGGNTIYF
TRBJ1-1,.,.,TRBV7-2,TGTGCCAGCAGCTTAGGTGTGAGGGACTGGAACACTGAAGCTTTCTTT,CASSLGVRDWNTEAFF
TRBJ1-1,.,.,TRBV5-1,TGCGCCAGCAGCTTGCAGGTGATGAACACTGAAGCTTTCTTT,CASSLQVMNTEAFF
TRBJ1-1,.,.,TRBV30,TGTGCCTGGAGTCAGGGAACGAACACTGAAGCTTTCTTT,CAWSQGTNTEAFF
TRBJ2-2,TRBD1,.,TRBV5-1,TGCGCCAGCAGCTTGGCGCCAGGGGGCGCGGACACCGGGGAGCTGTTTTTT,CASSLAPGGADTGELFF
TRBJ1-5,.,.,TRBV27,TGTGCCAGCAGTTTAGGAGGGGTTGGACAGCCCCAGCATTTT,CASSLGGVGQPQHF
TRBJ2-1,.,.,TRBV4-1,TGCGCCAGCAGCCAAGGCCCCCGGGACAACAATGAGCAGTTCTTC,CASSQGPRDNNEQFF
TRBJ2-5,TRBD1,.,TRBV15,TGTGCCACAGGGACAGGGCTGACCCAGTACTTC,CATGTGLTQYF
TRBJ1-1,.,.,TRBV9,TGTGCCAGCAGCGTATCGCTGAACACTGAAGCTTTCTTT,CASSVSLNTEAFF
TRBJ2-2,.,.,TRBV7-3,TGTGCCAGCAGCTCAGCCTCCCGGGGGCTGGGGGGCGGGGAGCTGTTTTTT,CASSSASRGLGGGELFF
TRBJ1-2,.,.,TRBV12-3/TRBV12-4,TGTGCCAGCAGTTTTCGTGGCTCCTATGGCTACACCTTC,CASSFRGSYGYTF
TRBJ1-2,TRBD1,.,TRBV30,TGTGCCTGGAGCGGTGGACAGGGTAGCTATGGCTACACCTTC,CAWSGGQGSYGYTF
TRBJ2-1,.,.,TRBV7-6,TGTGCCAGCAGCTTAACGTTCTCAATGGGTGAGCAGTTCTTC,CASSLTFSMGEQFF
TRBJ2-1,TRBD1,once,TRBV18,TGTGCCAGCTCACCGGGACAGGTTACCTACAATGAGCAGTTCTTC,CASSPGQVTYNEQFF
TRBJ1-5,.,.,TRBV6-4,TGTGCCAGCAGTGAACAGTCCAATCAGCCCCAGCATTTT,CASSEQSNQPQHF
TRBJ1-5,.,.,TRBV5-8,TGTGCCAGCAGCGGGTGGACCCGGCGCGGGGTCCAGCCCCAGCATTTT,CASSGWTRRGVQPQHF
TRBJ2-1,TRBD2,.,TRBV7-3,TGTGCCAGCAGCTCGGGACTAGTTATGAGGCATGAGCAGTTCTTC,CASSSGLVMRHEQFF
TRBJ2-1,.,.,TRBV5-1,TGCGCCAGCAGCTCCCTGGTGATCGATGAGCAGTTCTTC,CASSSLVIDEQFF
TRBJ1-5,.,.,TRBV27,TGTGCCAGCAGTCCCCGATACAGCAGCAATCAGCCCCAGCATTTT,CASSPRYSSNQPQHF
TRBJ2-3,.,.,TRBV7-9,TGTGCCAGCGCAACGGGAGATACGCAGTATTTT,CASATGDTQYF
TRBJ2-7,TRBD1,.,TRBV27,TGTGCCAGCAGCGACTTAGACAGGGATATCTACGAGCAGTACTTC,CASSDLDRDIYEQYF
TRBJ1-5,.,.,TRBV6-5,TGTGCCAGCAGAGACAGTAATCAGCCCCAGCATTTT,CASRDSNQPQHF
TRBJ1-6,.,.,TRBV25-1,TGTGCCAGCAGTGAGCCGGGACCCTTTAATTCACCCCTCCACTTT,CASSEPGPFNSPLHF
TRBJ1-2,.,.,TRBV10-3,TGTGCCATCAGTGGGGGACCATTAGGGGGCTACACCTTC,CAISGGPLGGYTF
TRBJ2-3,.,few,TRBV19,TGTGCCAGTAGTGGCGGGGGACAGGTCACAGATACGCAGTATTTT,CASSGGGQVTDTQYF